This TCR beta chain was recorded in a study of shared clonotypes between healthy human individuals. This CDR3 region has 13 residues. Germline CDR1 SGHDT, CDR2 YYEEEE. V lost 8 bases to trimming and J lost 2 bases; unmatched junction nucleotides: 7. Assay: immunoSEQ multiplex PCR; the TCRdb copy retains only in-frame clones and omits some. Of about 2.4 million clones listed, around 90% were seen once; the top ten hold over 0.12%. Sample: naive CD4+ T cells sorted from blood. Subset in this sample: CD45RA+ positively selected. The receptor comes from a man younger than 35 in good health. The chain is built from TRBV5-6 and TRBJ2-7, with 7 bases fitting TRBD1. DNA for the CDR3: TGTGCCAGTTCCAGGACAGGAACCTACGAGCAGTACTTC. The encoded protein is CASSRTGTYEQYF.